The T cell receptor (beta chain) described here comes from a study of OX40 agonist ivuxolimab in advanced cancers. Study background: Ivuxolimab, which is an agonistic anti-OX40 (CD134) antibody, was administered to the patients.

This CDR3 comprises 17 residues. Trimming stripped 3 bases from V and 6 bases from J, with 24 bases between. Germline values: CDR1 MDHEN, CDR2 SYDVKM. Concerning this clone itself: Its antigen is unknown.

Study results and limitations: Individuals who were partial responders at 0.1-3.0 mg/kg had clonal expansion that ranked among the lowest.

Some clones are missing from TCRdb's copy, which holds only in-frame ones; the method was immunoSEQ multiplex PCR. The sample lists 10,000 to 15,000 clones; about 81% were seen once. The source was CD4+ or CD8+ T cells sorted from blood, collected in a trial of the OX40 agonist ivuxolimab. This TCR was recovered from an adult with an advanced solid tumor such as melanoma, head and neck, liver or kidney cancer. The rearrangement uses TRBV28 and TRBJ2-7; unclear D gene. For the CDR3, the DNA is TGTGCCAGCAGTTTCCCCTCGCCGGGCCTCCTACCCCCCGAGCAGTACTTC. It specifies CASSFPSPGLLPPEQYF.